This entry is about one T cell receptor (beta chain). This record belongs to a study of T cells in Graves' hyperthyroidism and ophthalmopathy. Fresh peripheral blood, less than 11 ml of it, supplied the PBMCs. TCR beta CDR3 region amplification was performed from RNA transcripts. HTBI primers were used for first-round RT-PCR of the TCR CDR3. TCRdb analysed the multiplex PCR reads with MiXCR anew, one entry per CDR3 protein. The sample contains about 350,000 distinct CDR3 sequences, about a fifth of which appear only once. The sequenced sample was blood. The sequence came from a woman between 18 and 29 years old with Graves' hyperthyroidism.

CDR3 sequence (DNA): TGTGCCAGCAGTTTCCGGACAGGGCAGGGCTACACCTTC. Its protein product is CASSFRTGQGYTF. This chain joins TRBV12-3 or TRBV12-4 and TRBJ1-2; 8 nucleotides align to TRBD1. This CDR3 is built from 13 residues. J was trimmed by 8 bases and V by 3 bases; bases with no gene match: 5.